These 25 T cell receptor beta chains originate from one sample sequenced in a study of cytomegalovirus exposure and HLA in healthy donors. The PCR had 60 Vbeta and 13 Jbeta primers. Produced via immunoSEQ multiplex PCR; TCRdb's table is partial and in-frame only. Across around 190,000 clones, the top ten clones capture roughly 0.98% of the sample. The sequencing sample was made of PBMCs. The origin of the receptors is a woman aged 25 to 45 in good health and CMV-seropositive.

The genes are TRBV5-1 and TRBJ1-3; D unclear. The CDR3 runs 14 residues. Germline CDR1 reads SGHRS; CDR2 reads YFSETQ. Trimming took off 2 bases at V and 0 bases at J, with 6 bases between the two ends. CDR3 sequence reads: CASSFEGSGNTIYF. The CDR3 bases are TGCGCCAGCAGCTTTGAGGGCTCTGGAAACACCATATATTTT.

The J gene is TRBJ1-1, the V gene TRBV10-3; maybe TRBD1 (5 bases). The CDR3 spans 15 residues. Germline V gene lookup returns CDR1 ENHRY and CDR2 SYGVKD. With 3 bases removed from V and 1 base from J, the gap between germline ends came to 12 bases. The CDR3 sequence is CAISEYGGGNTEAFF. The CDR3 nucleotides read TGTGCCATCAGTGAATATGGGGGGGGGAACACTGAAGCTTTCTTT.

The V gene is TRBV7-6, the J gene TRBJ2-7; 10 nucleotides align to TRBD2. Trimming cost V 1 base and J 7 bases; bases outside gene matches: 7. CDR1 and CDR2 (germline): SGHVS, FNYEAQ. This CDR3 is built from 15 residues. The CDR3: CASSLDTSGEREQYF. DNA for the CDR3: TGTGCCAGCAGCTTAGATACTAGCGGGGAGAGGGAGCAGTACTTC.

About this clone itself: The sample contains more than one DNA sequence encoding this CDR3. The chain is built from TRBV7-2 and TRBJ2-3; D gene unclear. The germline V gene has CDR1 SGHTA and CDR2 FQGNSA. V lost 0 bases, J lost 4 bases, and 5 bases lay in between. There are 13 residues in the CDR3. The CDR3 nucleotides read TGTGCCAGCAGCTTAGCCTCCTCAGATACGCAGTATTTT. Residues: CASSLASSDTQYF.

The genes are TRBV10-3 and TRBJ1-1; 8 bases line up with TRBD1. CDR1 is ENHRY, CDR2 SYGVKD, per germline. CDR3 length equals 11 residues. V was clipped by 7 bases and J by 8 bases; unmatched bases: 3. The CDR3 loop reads CAITRQGEAFF. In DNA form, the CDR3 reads TGTGCCATCACCCGACAGGGGGAAGCTTTCTTT.

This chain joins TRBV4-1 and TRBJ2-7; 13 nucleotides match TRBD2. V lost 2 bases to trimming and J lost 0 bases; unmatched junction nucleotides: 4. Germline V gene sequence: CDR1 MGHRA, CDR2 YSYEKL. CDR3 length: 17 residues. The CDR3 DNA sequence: TGCGCCAGCAGCCAAAGACTAGCGGGAGGTAACTCCTACGAGCAGTACTTC. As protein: CASSQRLAGGNSYEQYF.

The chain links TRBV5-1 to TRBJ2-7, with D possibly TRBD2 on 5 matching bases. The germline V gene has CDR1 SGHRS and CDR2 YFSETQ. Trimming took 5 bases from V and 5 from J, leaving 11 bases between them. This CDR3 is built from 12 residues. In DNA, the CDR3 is TGCGCCAGCAGAGAGGGCCAGGACGAGCAGTACTTC. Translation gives CASREGQDEQYF.

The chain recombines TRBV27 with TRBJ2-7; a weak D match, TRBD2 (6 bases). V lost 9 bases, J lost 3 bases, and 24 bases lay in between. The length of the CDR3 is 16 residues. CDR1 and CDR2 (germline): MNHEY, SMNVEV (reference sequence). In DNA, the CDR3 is TGTGCCAGTAGCCGGGACTGGGAAAAGGCGAGCTACGAGCAGTACTTC. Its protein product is CASSRDWEKASYEQYF.

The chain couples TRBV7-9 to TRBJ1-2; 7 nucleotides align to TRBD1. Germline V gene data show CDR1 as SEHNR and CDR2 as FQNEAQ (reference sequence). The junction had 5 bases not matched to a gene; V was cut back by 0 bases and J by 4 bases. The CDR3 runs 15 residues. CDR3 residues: CASSLANNRGYGYTF. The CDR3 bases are TGTGCCAGCAGCTTAGCGAATAACAGGGGCTATGGCTACACCTTC.

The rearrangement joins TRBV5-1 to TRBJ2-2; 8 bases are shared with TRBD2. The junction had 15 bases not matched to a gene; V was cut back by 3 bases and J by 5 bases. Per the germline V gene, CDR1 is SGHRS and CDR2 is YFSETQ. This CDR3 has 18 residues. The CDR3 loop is CASSYPRLAGGLTGELFF. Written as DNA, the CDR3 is TGCGCCAGCAGCTACCCCCGGTTGGCGGGGGGATTAACCGGGGAGCTGTTTTTT.

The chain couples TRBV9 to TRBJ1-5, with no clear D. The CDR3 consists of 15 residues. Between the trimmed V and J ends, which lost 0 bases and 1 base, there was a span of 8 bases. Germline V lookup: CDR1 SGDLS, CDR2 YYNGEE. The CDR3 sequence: CASSVDARSNQPQHF. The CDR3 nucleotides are TGTGCCAGCAGCGTAGATGCGAGGAGCAATCAGCCCCAGCATTTT.

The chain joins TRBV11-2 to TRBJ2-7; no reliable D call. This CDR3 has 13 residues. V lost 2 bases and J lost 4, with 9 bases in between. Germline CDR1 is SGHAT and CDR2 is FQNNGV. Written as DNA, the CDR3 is TGTGCCAGCAGCTTAAATGGCTTATACGAGCAGTACTTC. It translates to CASSLNGLYEQYF.

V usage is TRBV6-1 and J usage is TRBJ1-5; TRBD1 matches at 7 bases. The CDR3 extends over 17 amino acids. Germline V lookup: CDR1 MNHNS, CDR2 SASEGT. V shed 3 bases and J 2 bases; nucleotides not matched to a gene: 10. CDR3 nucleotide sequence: TGTGCCAGCAGTGAGCAGGTTATAGGGACAGGCAATCAGCCCCAGCATTTT. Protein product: CASSEQVIGTGNQPQHF.

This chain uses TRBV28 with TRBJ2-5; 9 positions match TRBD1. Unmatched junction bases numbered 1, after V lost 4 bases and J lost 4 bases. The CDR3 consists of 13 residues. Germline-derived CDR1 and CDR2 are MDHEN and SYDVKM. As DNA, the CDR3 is TGTGCCAGCAGTTACAGGGGGCGAGAGACCCAGTACTTC. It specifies CASSYRGRETQYF. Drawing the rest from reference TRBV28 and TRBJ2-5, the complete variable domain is DVKVTQSSRYLVKRTGEKVFLECVQDMDHENMFWYRQDPGLGLRLIYFSYDVKMKEKGDIPEGYSVSREKKERFSLILESASTNQTSMYLCASSYRGRETQYFGPGTRLLVL.

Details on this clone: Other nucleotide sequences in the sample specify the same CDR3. CDR3: CASSSGNTEAFF. For the CDR3, the DNA is TGTGCCAGCAGCTCAGGGAACACTGAAGCTTTCTTT. This sequence joins TRBV28 and TRBJ1-1; D unclear. Germline V gene data show CDR1 as MDHEN and CDR2 as SYDVKM. This CDR3 is 12 amino acids long. V was pared by 6 bases and J by 1 base, with 6 bases between. Based on the CDR3 plus reference TRBV28 and TRBJ1-1, the full variable domain is DVKVTQSSRYLVKRTGEKVFLECVQDMDHENMFWYRQDPGLGLRLIYFSYDVKMKEKGDIPEGYSVSREKKERFSLILESASTNQTSMYLCASSSGNTEAFFGQGTRLTVV.

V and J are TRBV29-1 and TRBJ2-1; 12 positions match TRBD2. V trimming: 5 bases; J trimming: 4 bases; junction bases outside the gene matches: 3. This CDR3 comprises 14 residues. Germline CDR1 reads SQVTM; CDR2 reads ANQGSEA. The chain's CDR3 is CSVLAGGVYNEQFF. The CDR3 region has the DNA TGCAGCGTTCTAGCGGGAGGGGTTTACAATGAGCAGTTCTTC.

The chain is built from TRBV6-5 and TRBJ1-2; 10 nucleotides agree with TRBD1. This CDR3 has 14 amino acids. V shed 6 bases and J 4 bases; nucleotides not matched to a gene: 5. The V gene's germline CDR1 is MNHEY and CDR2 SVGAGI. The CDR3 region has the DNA TGTGCCAGCAGCCGGGACAGGGGAGGCTATGGCTACACCTTC. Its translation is CASSRDRGGYGYTF.

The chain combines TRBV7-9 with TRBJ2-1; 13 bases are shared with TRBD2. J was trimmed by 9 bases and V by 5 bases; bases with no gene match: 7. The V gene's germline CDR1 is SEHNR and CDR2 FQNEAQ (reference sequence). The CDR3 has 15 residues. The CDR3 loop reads CASSLVGLAGVEQFF. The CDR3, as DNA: TGTGCCAGCAGCCTCGTAGGACTAGCGGGAGTTGAGCAGTTCTTC.

CDR3 coding DNA: TGTGCCAGCAGCAGTGGGCTACCGACCGAGCAGTACTTC. This gives the protein CASSSGLPTEQYF. V gene TRBV7-2 combines with J gene TRBJ2-7; D not resolved. There are 13 residues in the CDR3. Germline CDR1 reads SGHTA; CDR2 reads FQGNSA. Trimming removed 5 bases at V and 6 bases at J, with 14 bases between.

This chain's CDR3 is CASSVIGTGVDGYTF. The CDR3 region has the DNA TGTGCCAGCAGTGTTATCGGGACAGGGGTGGATGGCTACACCTTC. The J gene is TRBJ1-2, the V gene TRBV6-1; TRBD1 agrees at 10 bases. V lost 4 bases and J lost 6; bases outside the gene matches: 8. This CDR3 comprises 15 residues. Germline lookup yields CDR1 MNHNS and CDR2 SASEGT.

The CDR3 DNA reads as TGTGCCAGCTCTCGTACCGAGATGATGTCCAGGGCGAGTCAGCCCCAGCATTTT. It codes for CASSRTEMMSRASQPQHF. The chain employs TRBV18 and TRBJ1-5, with a weak D call TRBD1 (5 bases). The CDR3 runs 18 residues. CDR1 and CDR2 from the germline V gene are KGHSH and LQKENI. Trimming stripped 6 bases from V and 6 bases from J, with 27 bases between.

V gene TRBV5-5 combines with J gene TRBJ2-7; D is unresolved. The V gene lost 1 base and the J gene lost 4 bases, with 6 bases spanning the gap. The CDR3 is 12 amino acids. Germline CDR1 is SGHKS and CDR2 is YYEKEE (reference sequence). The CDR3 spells CASSLSGYEQYF. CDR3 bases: TGTGCCAGCAGCTTGTCGGGTTACGAGCAGTACTTC.

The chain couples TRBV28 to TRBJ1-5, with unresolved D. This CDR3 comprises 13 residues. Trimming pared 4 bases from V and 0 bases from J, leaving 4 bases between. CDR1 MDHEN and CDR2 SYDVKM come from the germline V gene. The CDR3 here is CASSSVSNQPQHF. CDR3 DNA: TGTGCCAGCAGTTCGGTTAGCAATCAGCCCCAGCATTTT.

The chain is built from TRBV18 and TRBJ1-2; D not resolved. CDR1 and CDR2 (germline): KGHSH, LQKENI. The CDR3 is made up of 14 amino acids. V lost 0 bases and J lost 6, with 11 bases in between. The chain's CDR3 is CASSPPARSNGYTF. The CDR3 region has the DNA TGTGCCAGCTCACCACCAGCGAGGAGCAATGGCTACACCTTC.

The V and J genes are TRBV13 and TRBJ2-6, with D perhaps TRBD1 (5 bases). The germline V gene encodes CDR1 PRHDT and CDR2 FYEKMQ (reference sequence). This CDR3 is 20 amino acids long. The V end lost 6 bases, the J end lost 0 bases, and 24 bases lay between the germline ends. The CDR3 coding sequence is TGTGCCAGCAGTCCGGCCTGGCTGACAGTGCAACTCTCTGGGGCCAACGTCCTGACTTTC. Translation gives CASSPAWLTVQLSGANVLTF. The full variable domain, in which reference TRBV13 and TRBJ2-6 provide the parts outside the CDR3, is AAGVIQSPRHLIKEKRETATLKCYPIPRHDTVYWYQQGPGQDPQFLISFYEKMQSDKGSIPDRFSAQQFSDYHSELNMSSLELGDSALYFCASSPAWLTVQLSGANVLTFGAGSRLTVL.